The 23 T cell receptor beta chains in this list originate from one sample, sequenced in a study of T cells in Graves' hyperthyroidism and ophthalmopathy. TCR beta CDR3 sequences were amplified from RNA transcripts. First-round RT-PCR targeting the TCR CDR3 was performed with the HTBI primer set. Each CDR3 protein gets one entry after TCRdb re-called the multiplex PCR reads with MiXCR. The sample lists 96,000 or so distinct CDR3 sequences, 51% occurring once. Material: blood. These receptors were collected from a woman between 40 and 50 years old with Graves' hyperthyroidism.

In regard to this clonotype: At one of its ends the junction is not consistent with the germline gene, which may arise from a read error. The CDR3 region is CASSLETGGNKALF. The CDR3 nucleotides are TGTGCCAGCAGCTTGGAAACAGGAGGGAATAAAGCTCTCTTT. V gene TRBV7-9 combines with J gene TRBJ1-1; possible D gene TRBD1, 5 bases. Looked up from germline, CDR1 is SEHNR and CDR2 is FQNEAQ (reference sequence). CDR3 length equals 14 residues.

The gene calls are TRBV2 and TRBJ1-4; the D gene is possibly TRBD1 (5 bases). V lost 7 bases to trimming and J lost 8 bases, with 14 bases between them. The germline gives CDR1 SNHLY, CDR2 FYNNEI. The CDR3 length is 13 residues. This CDR3 is CASTTGGVEKLFF. The CDR3 nucleotides are TGTGCCAGCACGACGGGAGGGGTCGAAAAACTGTTTTTT.

The V gene is TRBV10-3, the J gene TRBJ1-4; D call uncertain. Trimming took 3 bases from V and 0 from J, leaving 5 bases between them. The CDR3 sequence is 14 residues long. Germline-derived CDR1 and CDR2 are ENHRY and SYGVKD. The CDR3 DNA sequence: TGTGCCATCAGTGACAGACCAACTAATGAAAAACTGTTTTTT. This encodes CAISDRPTNEKLFF.

This clonotype has a count of ten or more. V usage is TRBV2 and J usage is TRBJ2-7, with D unclear. The V end lost 6 bases, the J end lost 6 bases, and 15 bases lay between the germline ends. The CDR3 is made up of 13 amino acids. Germline V gene data show CDR1 as SNHLY and CDR2 as FYNNEI. The CDR3 loop is CASRLPPSGEQYF. The CDR3 DNA sequence: TGTGCCAGCAGACTCCCCCCCTCCGGCGAGCAGTACTTC.

Remarks on this clonotype: Because it lacks the conserved phenylalanine or tryptophan at the end, this CDR3 is likely a read error. This rearrangement joins TRBV7-2 to TRBJ2-7; D not certain. The ends were cut back, 6 bases at V and 3 bases at J, with 9 bases in the middle. Germline CDR1 and CDR2: SGHTA and FQGNSA. The CDR3 loop spans 12 amino acids. The CDR3 here is CASSLLLYEQYL. As DNA, the CDR3 is TGTGCCAGCAGTTTACTCCTCTACGAGCAGTACCTC.

Points on this clonotype: With a much larger clone just one base away, this may be a read error. The genes are TRBV7-6 and TRBJ1-2; D is ambiguous. Germline V gives CDR1 SGHVS, CDR2 FNYEAQ. The CDR3 contains 13 residues. Here the CDR3 reads CASTLGQHYGYTF. Written as DNA, the CDR3 is TGTGCCAGCACCTTAGGGCAGCACTATGGCTACACCTTC. Supplemented by reference TRBV7-6 and TRBJ1-2, the full variable domain reads GAGVSQSPRYKVTKRGQDVALRCDPISGHVSLYWYRQALGQGPEFLTYFNYEAQQDKSGLPNDRFSAERPEGSISTLTIQRTEQRDSAMYRCASTLGQHYGYTFGSGTRLTVV.

This clonotype has at least ten counts. The rearrangement links TRBV9 to TRBJ1-5; possible D gene TRBD1, 5 bases. There are 14 residues in the CDR3. V was cut by 6 bases and J by 11 bases, with 21 bases left in between. Germline-derived CDR1 and CDR2 are SGDLS and YYNGEE. In nucleotides, the CDR3 is TGTGCCAGCACCCGGGGGGGAGATCAAGAGACCCAGCATTTT. Translating it yields CASTRGGDQETQHF.

The chain joins TRBV7-2 to TRBJ1-3, with D hard to call. Germline V CDR1 and CDR2: SGHTA, FQGNSA. Trimming removed 6 bases at V and 8 bases at J, with 11 bases between. The length of the CDR3 is 12 residues. The CDR3 protein is CASSLWWDTIYF. The CDR3 DNA follows: TGTGCCAGCAGTTTATGGTGGGACACCATATATTTT. The whole variable domain, filled in from reference TRBV7-2 and TRBJ1-3, reads GAGVSQSPSNKVTEKGKDVELRCDPISGHTALYWYRQSLGQGLEFLIYFQGNSAPDKSGLPSDRFSAERTGGSVSTLTIQRTQQEDSAVYLCASSLWWDTIYFGEGSWLTVV.

The genes are TRBV2 and TRBJ1-4; tentatively, D is TRBD1 (5 bases). The V end lost 5 bases, the J end lost 8 bases, and 18 bases lay between the germline ends. Per germline, CDR1 SNHLY and CDR2 FYNNEI. This CDR3 comprises 15 residues. The CDR3 nucleotides are TGTGCCAGCAGTTTTCAGGGAGCTTTCGGGGAAAAACTGTTTTTT. It yields the protein CASSFQGAFGEKLFF.

V usage is TRBV6-1 and J usage is TRBJ1-5, with TRBD1 as a possible D gene (5 bases). Germline V gene data show CDR1 as MNHNS and CDR2 as SASEGT. V shed 5 bases and J shed 11 bases, with 19 bases lying between them. This CDR3 contains 14 residues. DNA of the CDR3: TGTGCCAGCAGTCGGGGGGTGGGCCAAGAGACCCAGCATTTT. Translating gives CASSRGVGQETQHF.

V and J are TRBV18 and TRBJ2-7; D not resolved. There are 14 residues in the CDR3. V was pared by 4 bases and J by 2 bases, with 12 bases between. The germline gives CDR1 KGHSH, CDR2 LQKENI. This CDR3 is CASSRSGRAYEQYF. The CDR3, as DNA: TGTGCCAGCTCACGGTCAGGTCGAGCCTACGAGCAGTACTTC.

This chain links TRBV6-1 with TRBJ2-2; 10 bases map to TRBD2. V shed 2 bases and J 5 bases; nucleotides not matched to a gene: 5. The CDR3 has 16 amino acids. From germline, CDR1 is MNHNS and CDR2 SASEGT. CDR3 nucleotides: TGTGCCAGCAGTGAAACGCTAGCGGGAGCGACCGGGGAGCTGTTTTTT. This translates into CASSETLAGATGELFF.

The CDR3 loop is CSPGRDRRGYTF. The CDR3 DNA is TGCAGCCCGGGACGGGACAGACGTGGCTACACCTTC. The gene calls are TRBV29-1 and TRBJ1-2; TRBD1 aligns across 7 bases. The CDR3 sequence is 12 residues long. Germline V gene sequence: CDR1 SQVTM, CDR2 ANQGSEA. With 8 bases clipped from V and 7 bases from J, the junction kept 10 bases outside the gene matches.

The chain is built from TRBV15 and TRBJ2-5, with TRBD2 identical over 11 bases. Trimming took 5 bases from V and 1 from J; bases not matched to a gene: 6. CDR1 is LNHNV and CDR2 is YYDKDF in the germline V gene (reference sequence). There are 16 residues in the CDR3. The CDR3: CATSPPTSGTQETQYF. The CDR3 DNA sequence: TGTGCCACCAGCCCGCCGACTAGCGGGACCCAAGAGACCCAGTACTTC.

Remarks on this clonotype: A read error is possible here, since a much larger clone lies one base away. The rearrangement uses TRBV5-1 and TRBJ1-1; no clear D. The CDR3 sequence is 14 residues long. The germline V gene has CDR1 SGHRS and CDR2 YFSETQ. Trimming removed 3 bases from V and 0 bases from J, with 9 bases in between. This CDR3 reads CASSSQVMNTEAFF. CDR3 DNA sequence: TGCGCCAGCAGCTCTCAGGTGATGAACACTGAAGCTTTCTTT.

This clonotype showed up many times. The V and J genes are TRBV5-1 and TRBJ2-2; possibly TRBD1 or TRBD2 for D (5 bases each). The CDR3 loop spans 16 amino acids. V dropped 0 bases and J dropped 1 base, with 10 bases sitting between them. Per germline, CDR1 SGHRS and CDR2 YFSETQ. CDR3 in amino acids: CASSLERGGNTGELFF. CDR3 in DNA: TGCGCCAGCAGCTTGGAACGGGGCGGGAACACCGGGGAGCTGTTTTTT.

This clonotype was observed a few times. The chain recombines TRBV6-5 with TRBJ1-3; D may be TRBD1 (6 bases). Trimming pared 2 bases from V and 0 bases from J, leaving 14 bases between. The CDR3 sequence is 17 residues long. Germline V lookup: CDR1 MNHEY, CDR2 SVGAGI. The CDR3 DNA sequence: TGTGCCAGCAGTTACCACCGGACAGTTCGCTCTGGAAACACCATATATTTT. This encodes CASSYHRTVRSGNTIYF.

In the case of this clonotype: Possible read error: a much larger clone is one base away. The chain carries TRBV7-2 and TRBJ2-7, with 7 bases lining up with TRBD2. J gave up 6 bases and V 6 bases, and 17 bases lay outside the gene matches. The CDR3 runs to 16 residues. Germline values: CDR1 SGHTA, CDR2 FQGNSA. The CDR3, as DNA: TGTGCCAGCAGTTACTTCTTGACTGGCGGGAGACCCGAGCAGTACTTC. It codes for CASSYFLTGGRPEQYF.

This clonotype was counted once. A read error is likely, as this CDR3 ends without the conserved phenylalanine or tryptophan. The V and J genes are TRBV9 and TRBJ2-3, with D tentatively TRBD1 (6 bases). Deletions cut 4 bases from V and 0 bases from J, with 9 bases between. The CDR3 is 14 amino acids. Germline CDR1 and CDR2: SGDLS and YYNGEE. This chain's CDR3 is CASSSDRSTDTQYL. CDR3 nucleotide sequence: TGTGCCAGCAGCTCAGACAGGAGCACAGATACGCAGTATCTT.

This clonotype was seen repeatedly, ten times or more. The chain carries TRBV19 and TRBJ1-1, with D unresolved. The CDR3 totals 14 residues. Germline CDR1 and CDR2: LNHDA and SQIVND (reference sequence). Trimming removed 7 bases at V and 2 bases at J, with 14 bases between. CDR3: CASIGIGVNTEAFF. The CDR3 nucleotides read TGTGCCAGTATCGGGATTGGGGTCAACACTGAAGCTTTCTTT.

This chain uses TRBV12-3 or TRBV12-4 with TRBJ2-5; 10 nucleotides agree with TRBD1. With V trimmed by 3 bases and J by 4 bases, 5 bases remained unmatched. This CDR3 comprises 15 residues. The CDR3 protein is CASSLRTGGGETQYF. The CDR3 bases are TGTGCCAGCAGTTTGCGGACAGGGGGAGGAGAGACCCAGTACTTC.

The CDR3 reads CAISGAAGNQPQHF. CDR3 sequence (DNA): TGTGCCATCAGTGGAGCGGCAGGGAATCAGCCCCAGCATTTT. This rearrangement joins TRBV10-3 to TRBJ1-5, with D possibly being TRBD1 (5 bases). Germline V gene data show CDR1 as ENHRY and CDR2 as SYGVKD. Trimming stripped 4 bases from V and 4 bases from J, with 11 bases between. The CDR3 runs 14 residues.

This clonotype was observed at least ten times. V gene TRBV7-8 combines with J gene TRBJ1-5; D remains ambiguous. The CDR3 runs to 14 residues. Germline assignment: CDR1 SGHVS and CDR2 FQNEAQ. V lost 0 bases and J lost 3, with 6 bases in between. The CDR3 spells CASSLAGVNQPQHF. The CDR3 DNA reads TGTGCCAGCAGCTTAGCTGGGGTCAATCAGCCCCAGCATTTT.